This T cell receptor beta chain is from a study of blood T cell repertoires in COVID-19. Across the whole study: COVID-19 samples, acute and convalescent, were from the United States, Italy and Spain.

The sample holds a few counts of this clone. The germline V gene encodes CDR1 SGHTA and CDR2 FQGNSA. Trimming left V 4 bases short and J 0 bases short, with 13 bases between. The CDR3 contains 16 residues. Method: immunoSEQ multiplex PCR; TCRdb's copy keeps in-frame clones and lacks some. The sample yields tens of thousands of clones, around 83% seen once. The gene calls are TRBV7-2 and TRBJ1-3, with D possibly matching TRBD1 (5 bases). This clonotype was obtained from a woman aged 55-69 years with acute or convalescent COVID-19. Sequenced input: peripheral blood. CDR3 sequence (DNA): TGTGCCAGCAGCTCTCCGGGACTCCACTCTGGAAACACCATATATTTT. Protein product: CASSSPGLHSGNTIYF.